Listed below are T cell receptor beta chains from one sample, sequenced in a study of blood T cell repertoires in COVID-19. Repertoires were generated with immunoSEQ multiplex PCR, while TCRdb's copy carries only in-frame clones and drops some. The repertoire holds a few hundred thousand clones, with roughly 91% as singletons. The sequenced sample was PBMCs or T cells enriched from blood (not recorded which). Receptors originate from a woman aged 18-29 years who had recovered from COVID-19. Both conserved end residues are part of each CDR3. D genes are given only for firm matches. The listing skips clone size in some rows; elsewhere it reads once, few, many or a size class.

j_gene	abundance	len	d_gene	v_gene	CDR3aa	CDR3nt
TRBJ2-3	.	14	TRBD2	TRBV19	CASSIVGGAGTQYF	TGTGCCAGTAGTATAGTCGGGGGGGCCGGTACGCAGTATTTT
TRBJ2-3	.	15	.	TRBV9	CASSVDGGDTDTQYF	TGTGCCAGCAGCGTAGACGGGGGAGACACAGATACGCAGTATTTT
TRBJ1-2	.	13	.	TRBV29-1	CSAAGLLGEGYTF	TGCAGCGCGGCGGGACTCCTTGGGGAAGGCTACACCTTC
TRBJ2-2	.	12	.	TRBV2	CASTPYTGELFF	TGTGCCAGCACCCCCTATACCGGGGAGCTGTTTTTT
TRBJ1-6	.	14	TRBD1	TRBV2	CASSLGQGYSPLHF	TGTGCCAGCAGTCTCGGACAGGGATATTCACCCCTCCACTTT
TRBJ1-2	few	15	TRBD1	TRBV19	CASSPQQGYSYGYTF	TGTGCCAGTAGTCCGCAACAGGGGTACTCCTATGGCTACACCTTC
TRBJ2-7	.	14	.	TRBV2	CASSVGQGSYEQYF	TGTGCCAGCAGTGTAGGGCAGGGATCCTACGAGCAGTACTTC
TRBJ2-1	.	16	TRBD2	TRBV6-5	CASSYGKRGGRDEQFF	TGTGCCAGCAGTTACGGGAAGCGGGGGGGCCGGGATGAGCAGTTCTTC
TRBJ1-2	.	16	TRBD1	TRBV13	CASSLGHRGGYHGYTF	TGTGCCAGCAGCTTAGGTCACAGGGGTGGGTATCATGGCTACACCTTC
TRBJ1-2	few	12	.	TRBV19	CASGYRDYGYTF	TGTGCCAGTGGTTACAGGGACTATGGCTACACCTTC
TRBJ2-7	.	14	TRBD1	TRBV2	CASDRTGVIYEQYF	TGTGCCAGCGACCGGACAGGGGTCATCTACGAGCAGTACTTC
TRBJ2-7	.	16	.	TRBV15	CATSNIPRVQGNEQYF	TGTGCCACCAGCAATATTCCACGGGTGCAGGGAAACGAGCAGTACTTC
TRBJ1-2	.	13	.	TRBV5-5	CASSLDGVYGYTF	TGTGCCAGCAGCCTCGACGGGGTCTATGGCTACACCTTC
TRBJ2-1	.	14	.	TRBV7-3	CASSLQGAYNEQFF	TGTGCCAGCAGCTTACAAGGGGCCTACAATGAGCAGTTCTTC
TRBJ2-2	.	15	TRBD2	TRBV27	CASSVSGGRAGELFF	TGTGCCAGCAGTGTTAGCGGGGGGAGGGCCGGGGAGCTGTTTTTT
TRBJ1-4	.	16	.	TRBV9	CASSVAREATNEKLFF	TGTGCCAGCAGCGTAGCCAGGGAAGCAACTAATGAAAAACTGTTTTTT
TRBJ2-7	.	11	.	TRBV2	CASSELYEQYF	TGTGCCAGCAGTGAACTCTACGAGCAGTACTTC
TRBJ1-2	many	14	TRBD1	TRBV5-1	CASGLDRGDYGYTF	TGCGCCAGCGGACTGGACAGGGGGGACTATGGCTACACCTTC
TRBJ2-5	.	14	TRBD2	TRBV24-1	CATSDWREGETQYF	TGTGCCACCAGTGACTGGAGGGAGGGAGAGACCCAGTACTTC
TRBJ2-7	.	14	.	TRBV6-5	CASSYSRQGGEQYF	TGTGCCAGCAGTTACTCCCGACAGGGAGGCGAGCAGTACTTC
TRBJ1-5	.	15	.	TRBV5-5	CASSLGGQTNQPQHF	TGTGCCAGCAGCCTTGGAGGGCAGACCAATCAGCCCCAGCATTTT
TRBJ1-2	.	12	.	TRBV19	CASSTGDYGYTF	TGTGCCAGTAGTACAGGGGACTATGGCTACACCTTC
TRBJ1-2	.	20	.	TRBV30	CAWSHRRTMGGQGANYGYTF	TGTGCCTGGAGTCACCGACGCACAATGGGGGGTCAGGGAGCTAACTATGGCTACACCTTC
TRBJ2-1	.	16	TRBD1	TRBV7-2	CASSTLRTGDYNEQFF	TGTGCCAGCAGCACACTCCGGACAGGGGACTACAATGAGCAGTTCTTC
TRBJ2-3	.	16	TRBD2	TRBV18	CASSDGQRGSTDTQYF	TGTGCCAGCTCCGACGGCCAGCGGGGGTCCACAGATACGCAGTATTTT
TRBJ2-1	.	16	.	TRBV14	CASSQGSRPNSNEQFF	TGTGCCAGCAGCCAAGGGTCCAGGCCCAACTCCAATGAGCAGTTCTTC
TRBJ1-1	few	15	TRBD1	TRBV6-1	CASSELGTGNTEAFF	TGTGCCAGCAGTGAACTCGGGACAGGGAACACTGAAGCTTTCTTT
TRBJ2-5	.	17	TRBD2	TRBV7-3	CASSSGLAGGTQETQYF	TGTGCCAGCAGCTCTGGACTAGCGGGGGGGACCCAAGAGACCCAGTACTTC
TRBJ1-3	few	15	.	TRBV5-4	CASSPGGGGGNTIYF	TGTGCCAGCAGCCCTGGCGGGGGAGGCGGAAACACCATATATTTT
TRBJ1-2	.	14	.	TRBV7-9	CASSHAGANYGYTF	TGTGCCAGCAGCCACGCCGGGGCTAACTATGGCTACACCTTC
TRBJ2-5	.	15	.	TRBV18	CASSPSRTDQETQYF	TGTGCCAGCTCACCATCTCGGACAGACCAAGAGACCCAGTACTTC
TRBJ1-5	once	15	.	TRBV10-1	CASSGRRYSNQPQHF	TGCGCCAGCAGTGGCCGGAGATATAGCAATCAGCCCCAGCATTTT
TRBJ2-3	.	14	.	TRBV7-9	CASGGGGSTDTQYF	TGTGCCAGCGGAGGGGGGGGTTCCACAGATACGCAGTATTTT
TRBJ2-7	.	15	TRBD1	TRBV19	CASREQGPGSYEQYF	TGTGCCAGTAGAGAACAGGGGCCGGGCTCCTACGAGCAGTACTTC
TRBJ1-4	.	15	TRBD1	TRBV25-1	CASRSIRGENEKLFF	TGTGCCAGCAGATCGATCAGGGGGGAGAATGAAAAACTGTTTTTT
TRBJ2-7	.	11	.	TRBV6-5	CASRRVYEQYF	TGTGCCAGCAGGAGGGTTTACGAGCAGTACTTC
TRBJ2-5	.	13	.	TRBV7-9	CASRGRTQETQYF	TGTGCCAGCCGAGGGCGGACCCAAGAGACCCAGTACTTC
TRBJ2-7	once	14	TRBD1	TRBV30	CAWSATGNSYEQYF	TGTGCCTGGAGTGCGACAGGGAACTCCTACGAGCAGTACTTC
TRBJ2-7	.	11	.	TRBV20-1	CSASRGYEQYF	TGCAGTGCATCGAGAGGGTACGAGCAGTACTTC
TRBJ2-7	.	14	TRBD1	TRBV7-6	CASSFRQGSYEQYF	TGTGCCAGCAGCTTCCGACAGGGTTCCTACGAGCAGTACTTC
TRBJ2-6	.	16	.	TRBV18	CASSPGMTTGANVLTF	TGTGCCAGCTCACCAGGGATGACTACTGGGGCCAACGTCCTGACTTTC
TRBJ1-1	few	14	.	TRBV29-1	CSVEQGYRVTEAFF	TGCAGCGTTGAACAGGGGTACAGGGTCACTGAAGCTTTCTTT
TRBJ1-1	once	14	.	TRBV14	CASSQRGITLEAFF	TGTGCCAGCAGCCAACGGGGAATTACCCTTGAAGCTTTCTTT
TRBJ2-3	.	16	TRBD2	TRBV6-4	CASSDGTSGGADTQYF	TGTGCCAGCAGTGACGGAACTAGCGGGGGGGCAGATACGCAGTATTTT
TRBJ1-4	once	13	.	TRBV5-1	CASSLGQNEKLFF	TGCGCCAGCAGCTTGGGACAGAATGAAAAACTGTTTTTT
TRBJ1-6	few	14	TRBD1	TRBV19	CASSSGTDNSPLHF	TGTGCCAGTAGTTCCGGGACAGATAATTCACCCCTCCACTTT
TRBJ1-2	.	13	.	TRBV11-2	CASSLVTGGGYTF	TGTGCCAGCAGCTTAGTAACCGGAGGGGGCTACACCTTC
TRBJ2-7	once	19	TRBD2	TRBV7-9	CASSFLKPGLAGGLYEQYF	TGTGCCAGCAGCTTTCTCAAACCGGGACTAGCGGGGGGTCTCTACGAGCAGTACTTC
TRBJ1-5	few	16	.	TRBV24-1	CATSEGGRPWVQPQHF	TGTGCCACCAGTGAGGGCGGGAGGCCGTGGGTTCAGCCCCAGCATTTT
TRBJ2-5	.	16	TRBD2	TRBV4-2	CASSQVGRGGVETQYF	TGTGCCAGCAGCCAAGTGGGCCGGGGGGGCGTAGAGACCCAGTACTTC
TRBJ2-5	.	12	.	TRBV18	CASSPGEETQYF	TGTGCCAGCTCACCGGGAGAAGAGACCCAGTACTTC
TRBJ1-2	.	14	.	TRBV19	CASSMGRGPYGYTF	TGTGCCAGTAGTATGGGGCGGGGTCCCTATGGCTACACCTTC
TRBJ2-5	.	14	.	TRBV6-6	CASSPTGTGETQYF	TGTGCCAGCAGCCCAACAGGGACGGGGGAGACCCAGTACTTC
TRBJ1-5	few	16	.	TRBV5-6	CASSPAGAPGHQPQHF	TGTGCCAGCAGCCCCGCGGGGGCTCCTGGGCATCAGCCCCAGCATTTT
TRBJ1-3	.	14	TRBD1	TRBV28	CASSFGQGWNTIYF	TGTGCCAGCAGTTTCGGACAGGGTTGGAACACCATATATTTT
TRBJ2-7	few	13	.	TRBV28	CASSLIATYEQYF	TGTGCCAGCAGTTTGATAGCAACCTACGAGCAGTACTTC
TRBJ1-3	.	17	.	TRBV6-4	CASTRRLGARSGNTIYF	TGTGCCAGCACCCGCCGCCTAGGGGCGCGCTCTGGAAACACCATATATTTT
TRBJ2-5	many	15	TRBD1	TRBV19	CASTIGTGAQETQYF	TGTGCCAGTACAATCGGGACAGGCGCTCAAGAGACCCAGTACTTC
TRBJ2-2	.	13	.	TRBV18	CASSRRETGELFF	TGTGCCAGCTCACGTCGGGAAACCGGGGAGCTGTTTTTT
TRBJ2-1	.	15	.	TRBV9	CASSVAGEVYNEQFF	TGTGCCAGCAGCGTAGCGGGGGAGGTGTACAATGAGCAGTTCTTC